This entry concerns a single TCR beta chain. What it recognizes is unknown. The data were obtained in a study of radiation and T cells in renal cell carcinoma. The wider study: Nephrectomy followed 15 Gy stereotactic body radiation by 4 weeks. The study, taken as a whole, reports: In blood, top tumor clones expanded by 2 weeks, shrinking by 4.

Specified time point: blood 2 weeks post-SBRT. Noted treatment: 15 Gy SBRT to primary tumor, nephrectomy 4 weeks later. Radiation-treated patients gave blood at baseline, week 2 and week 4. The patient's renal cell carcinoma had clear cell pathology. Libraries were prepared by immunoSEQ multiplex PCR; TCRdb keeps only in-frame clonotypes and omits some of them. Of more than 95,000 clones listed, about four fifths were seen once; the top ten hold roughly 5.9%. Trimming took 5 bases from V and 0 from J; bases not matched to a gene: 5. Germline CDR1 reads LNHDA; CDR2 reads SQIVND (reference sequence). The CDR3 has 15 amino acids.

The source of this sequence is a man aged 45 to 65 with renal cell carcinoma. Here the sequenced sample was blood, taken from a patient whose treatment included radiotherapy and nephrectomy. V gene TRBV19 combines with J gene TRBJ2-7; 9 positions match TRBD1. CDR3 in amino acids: CASSVGTGSSYEQYF. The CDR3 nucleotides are TGTGCCAGTAGTGTCGGGACAGGGAGCTCCTACGAGCAGTACTTC.